This TCR beta chain was documented in a study of T cells in Graves' hyperthyroidism and ophthalmopathy. Study-level background: Peripheral blood was secured at the point of initial diagnosis, before any treatment. Study-wide points: The model foresaw ophthalmopathy a median roughly 6.3 months prior to onset.

Template material for amplifying TCR beta CDR3 regions consisted of RNA transcripts. The TCR CDR3 was amplified in a first-round RT-PCR using the HTBI primer set. Via MiXCR, TCRdb re-called the multiplex PCR reads, giving one row per CDR3 protein. This table has nearly 600,000 distinct CDR3 sequences, approximately 14% appearing once. The CDR3 has 16 residues. V dropped 6 bases and J dropped 5; count of bases not matched to a gene: 7. The germline V gene encodes CDR1 KGHSH and CDR2 LQKENI. Orbital computed tomography and thyroid ultrasound, together with serum TRAb and thyroxine and clinical symptoms, were used for diagnoses. PBMCs came from 7.5 to 10 ml fresh peripheral blood. With respect to this clonotype: Antigen unknown.

The sample consisted of blood. This clonotype was obtained from a woman in her late teens or twenties with Graves' ophthalmopathy. This chain connects TRBV18 to TRBJ1-6; 10 bases fit TRBD1. CDR3 in DNA: TGTGCCAGCTCTCGAACCGGGACAGGGGATAATTCACCCCTCCACTTT. This gives the protein CASSRTGTGDNSPLHF. The full variable domain, in which reference TRBV18 and TRBJ1-6 provide the parts outside the CDR3, is NAGVMQNPRHLVRRRGQEARLRCSPMKGHSHVYWYRQLPEEGLKFMVYLQKENIIDESGMPKERFSAEFPKEGPSILRIQQVVRGDSAAYFCASSRTGTGDNSPLHFGNGTRLTVT.